This TCR beta chain was obtained from a study of OX40 agonist ivuxolimab in advanced cancers. Turning to this clone: Its antigen is unidentified.

Blood got drawn at baseline, again on cycle 4 day 1, and then on cycle 7 day 1. Assay: immunoSEQ multiplex PCR; the TCRdb copy retains only in-frame clones and omits some. The data show tens of thousands of clones, with about 87% seen just once and around 0.65% held by the top ten. The study, taken as a whole, reports: Expanded peripheral T cells had an undetermined antigen specificity.

The V gene lost 7 bases and the J gene lost 8 bases, with 15 bases spanning the gap. Germline assignment: CDR1 LNHDA and CDR2 SQIVND (reference sequence). This CDR3 comprises 13 residues. V is TRBV19 and J is TRBJ2-1; D is unclear. The receptor comes from an adult with an advanced solid tumor such as melanoma, head and neck, liver or kidney cancer. The material sequenced was CD4+ or CD8+ T cells sorted from blood, taken in a trial of the OX40 agonist ivuxolimab. Here the CDR3 DNA reads TGTGCCAGTAAGGGCTTACTTAGGGATGAGCAGTTCTTC. Translated, it gives CASKGLLRDEQFF.